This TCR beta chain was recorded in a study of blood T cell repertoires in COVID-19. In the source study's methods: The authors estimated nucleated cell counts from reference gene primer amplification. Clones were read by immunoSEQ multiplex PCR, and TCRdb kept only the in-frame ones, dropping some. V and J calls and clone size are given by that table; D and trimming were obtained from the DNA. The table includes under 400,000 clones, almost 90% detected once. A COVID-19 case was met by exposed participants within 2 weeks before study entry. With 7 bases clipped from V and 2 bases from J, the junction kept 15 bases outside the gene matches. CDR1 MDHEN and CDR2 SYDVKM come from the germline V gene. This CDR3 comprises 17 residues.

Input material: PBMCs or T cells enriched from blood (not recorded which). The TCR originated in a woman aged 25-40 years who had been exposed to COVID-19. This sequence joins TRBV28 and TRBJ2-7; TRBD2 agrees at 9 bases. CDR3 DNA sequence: TGTGCCAGCACCCGGTTGGCGGGAGGGCGGGAGACCTACGAGCAGTACTTC. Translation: CASTRLAGGRETYEQYF. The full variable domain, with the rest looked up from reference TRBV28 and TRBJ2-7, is DVKVTQSSRYLVKRTGEKVFLECVQDMDHENMFWYRQDPGLGLRLIYFSYDVKMKEKGDIPEGYSVSREKKERFSLILESASTNQTSMYLCASTRLAGGRETYEQYFGPGTRLTVT.